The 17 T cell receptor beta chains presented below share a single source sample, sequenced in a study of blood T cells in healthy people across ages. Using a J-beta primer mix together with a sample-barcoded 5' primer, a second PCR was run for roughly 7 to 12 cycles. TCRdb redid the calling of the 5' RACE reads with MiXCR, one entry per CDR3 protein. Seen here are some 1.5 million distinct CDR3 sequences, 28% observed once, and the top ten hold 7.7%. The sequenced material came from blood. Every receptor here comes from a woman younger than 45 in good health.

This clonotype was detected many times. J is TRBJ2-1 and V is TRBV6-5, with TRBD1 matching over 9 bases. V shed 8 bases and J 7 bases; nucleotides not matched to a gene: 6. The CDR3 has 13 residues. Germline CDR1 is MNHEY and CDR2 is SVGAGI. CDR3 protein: CASWTGAGNEQFF. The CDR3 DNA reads TGTGCCAGCTGGACAGGGGCCGGGAATGAGCAGTTCTTC.

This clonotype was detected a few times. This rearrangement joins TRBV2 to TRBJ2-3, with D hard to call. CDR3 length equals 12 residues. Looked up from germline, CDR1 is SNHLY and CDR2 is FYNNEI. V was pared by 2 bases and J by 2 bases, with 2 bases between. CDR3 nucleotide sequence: TGTGCCAGCAGTGAATTCACAGATACGCAGTATTTT. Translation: CASSEFTDTQYF.

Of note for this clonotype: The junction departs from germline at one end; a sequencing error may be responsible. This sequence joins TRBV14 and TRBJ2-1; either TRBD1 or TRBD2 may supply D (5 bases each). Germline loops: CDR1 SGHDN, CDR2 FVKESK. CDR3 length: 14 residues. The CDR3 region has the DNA TGCGCCAGCAGCCGGGACCTAGGGCTGGATGAGCAGTTCTTC. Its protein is CASSRDLGLDEQFF.

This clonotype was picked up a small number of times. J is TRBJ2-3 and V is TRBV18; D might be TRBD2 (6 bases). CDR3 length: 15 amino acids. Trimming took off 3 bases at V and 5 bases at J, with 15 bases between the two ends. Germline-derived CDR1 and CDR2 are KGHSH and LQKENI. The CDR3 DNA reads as TGTGCCAGCTCACCCGGAACCGGGGGAAAAGATACGCAGTATTTT. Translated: CASSPGTGGKDTQYF.

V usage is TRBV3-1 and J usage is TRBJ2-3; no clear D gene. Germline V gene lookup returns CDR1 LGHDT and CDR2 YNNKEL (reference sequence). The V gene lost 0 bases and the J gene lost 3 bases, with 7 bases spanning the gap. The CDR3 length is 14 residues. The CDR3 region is CASSQDSLTDTQYF. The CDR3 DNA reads TGTGCCAGCAGCCAAGATTCATTGACAGATACGCAGTATTTT.

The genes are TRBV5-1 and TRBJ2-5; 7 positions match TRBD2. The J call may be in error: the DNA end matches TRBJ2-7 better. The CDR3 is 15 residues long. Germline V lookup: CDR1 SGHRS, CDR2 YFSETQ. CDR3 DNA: TGCGCCAGCAGCTTGGGGCGGGAGCGCCTGTACGAGCAGTACTTC. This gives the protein CASSLGRERLYEQYF.

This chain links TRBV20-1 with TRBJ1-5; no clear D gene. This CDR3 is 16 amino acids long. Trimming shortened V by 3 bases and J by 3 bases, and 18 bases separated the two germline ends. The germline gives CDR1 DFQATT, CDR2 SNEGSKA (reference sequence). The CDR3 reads CSASAGSSLSNQPQHF. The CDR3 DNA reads TGCAGTGCTAGTGCCGGGTCGAGCCTTTCCAATCAGCCCCAGCATTTT.

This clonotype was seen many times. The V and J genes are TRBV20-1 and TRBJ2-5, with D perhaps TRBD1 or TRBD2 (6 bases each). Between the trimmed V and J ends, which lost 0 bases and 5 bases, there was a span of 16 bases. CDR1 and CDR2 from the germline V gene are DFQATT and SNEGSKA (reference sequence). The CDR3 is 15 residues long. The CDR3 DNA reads TGCAGTGCTAGAGATGGGGGGCTAGGATCTGAGACCCAGTACTTC. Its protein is CSARDGGLGSETQYF.

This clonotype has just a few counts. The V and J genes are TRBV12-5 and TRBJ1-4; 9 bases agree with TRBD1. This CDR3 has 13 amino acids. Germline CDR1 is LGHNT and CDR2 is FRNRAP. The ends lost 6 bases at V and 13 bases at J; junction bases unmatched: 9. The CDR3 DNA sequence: TGTGCTAGTGGCGGGACAGGGAAAGGCGCACTGTTTTTT. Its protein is CASGGTGKGALFF.

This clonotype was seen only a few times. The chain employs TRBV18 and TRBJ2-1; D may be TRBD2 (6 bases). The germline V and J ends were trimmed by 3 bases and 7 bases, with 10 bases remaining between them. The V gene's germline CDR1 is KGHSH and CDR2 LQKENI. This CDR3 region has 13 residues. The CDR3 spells CASSPVSGNEQFF. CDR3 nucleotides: TGTGCCAGCTCACCCGTCAGCGGGAATGAGCAGTTCTTC.

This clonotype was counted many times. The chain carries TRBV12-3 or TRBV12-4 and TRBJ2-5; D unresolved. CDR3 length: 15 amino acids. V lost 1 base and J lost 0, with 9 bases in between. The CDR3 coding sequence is TGTGCCAGCAGTTTAGTCGAAGGTCACCAAGAGACCCAGTACTTC. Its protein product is CASSLVEGHQETQYF.

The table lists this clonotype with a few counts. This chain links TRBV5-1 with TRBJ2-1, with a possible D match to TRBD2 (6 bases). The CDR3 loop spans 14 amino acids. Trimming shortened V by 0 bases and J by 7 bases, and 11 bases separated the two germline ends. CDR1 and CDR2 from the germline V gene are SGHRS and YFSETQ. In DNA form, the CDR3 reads TGCGCCAGCAGCTTGGTACGGGGGAGGAATGAGCAGTTCTTC. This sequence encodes CASSLVRGRNEQFF.

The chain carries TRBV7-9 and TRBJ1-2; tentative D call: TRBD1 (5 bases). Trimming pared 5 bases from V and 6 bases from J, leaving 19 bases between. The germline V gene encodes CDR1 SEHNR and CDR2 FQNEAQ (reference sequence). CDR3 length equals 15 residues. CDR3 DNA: TGTGCCAGCAGCCCTCGGGGGGGTTCGGCGCATGGCTACACCTTC. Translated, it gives CASSPRGGSAHGYTF.

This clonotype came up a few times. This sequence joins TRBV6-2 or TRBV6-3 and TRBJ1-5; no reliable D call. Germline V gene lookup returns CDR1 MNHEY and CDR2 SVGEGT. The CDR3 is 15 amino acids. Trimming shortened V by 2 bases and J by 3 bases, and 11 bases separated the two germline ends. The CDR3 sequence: CASSYDRAYNQPQHF. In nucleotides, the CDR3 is TGTGCCAGCAGTTACGACCGGGCCTACAATCAGCCCCAGCATTTT.

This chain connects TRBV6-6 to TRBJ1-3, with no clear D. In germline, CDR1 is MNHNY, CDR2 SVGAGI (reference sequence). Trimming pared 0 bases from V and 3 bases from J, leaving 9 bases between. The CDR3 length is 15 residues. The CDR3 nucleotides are TGTGCCAGCAGTTACTCAGCCGGAAATGGAAACACCATATATTTT. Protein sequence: CASSYSAGNGNTIYF.

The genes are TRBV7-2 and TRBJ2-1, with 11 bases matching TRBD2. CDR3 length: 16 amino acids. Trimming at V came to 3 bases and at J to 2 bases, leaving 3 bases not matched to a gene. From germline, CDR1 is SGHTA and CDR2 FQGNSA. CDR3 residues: CASSFSLAGAYNEQFF. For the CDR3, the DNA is TGTGCCAGCAGCTTTTCACTAGCGGGGGCCTACAATGAGCAGTTCTTC.

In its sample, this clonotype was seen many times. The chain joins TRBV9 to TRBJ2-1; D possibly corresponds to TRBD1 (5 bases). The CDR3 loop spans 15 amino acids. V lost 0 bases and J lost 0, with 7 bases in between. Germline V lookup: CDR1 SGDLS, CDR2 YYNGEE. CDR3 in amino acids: CASSVGGISYNEQFF. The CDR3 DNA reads TGTGCCAGCAGCGTAGGGGGCATCTCCTACAATGAGCAGTTCTTC.